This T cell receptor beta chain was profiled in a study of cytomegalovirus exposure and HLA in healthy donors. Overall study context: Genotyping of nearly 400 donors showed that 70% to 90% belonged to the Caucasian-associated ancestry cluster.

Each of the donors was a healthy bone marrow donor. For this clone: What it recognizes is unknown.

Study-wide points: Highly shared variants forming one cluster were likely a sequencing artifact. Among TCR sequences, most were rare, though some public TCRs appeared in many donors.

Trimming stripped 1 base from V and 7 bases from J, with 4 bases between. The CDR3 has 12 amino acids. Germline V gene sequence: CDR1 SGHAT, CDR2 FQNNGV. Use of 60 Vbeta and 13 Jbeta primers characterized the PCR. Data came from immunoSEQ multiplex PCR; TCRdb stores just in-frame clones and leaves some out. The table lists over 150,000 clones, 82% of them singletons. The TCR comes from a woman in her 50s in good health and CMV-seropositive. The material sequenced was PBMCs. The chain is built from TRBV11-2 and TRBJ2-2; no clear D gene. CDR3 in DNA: TGTGCCAGCAGCTTAGTAATCGGGGAGCTGTTTTTT. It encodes CASSLVIGELFF.